The 22 T cell receptor beta chains below come from one sample, sequenced in a study of CD8+ T cells in alopecia areata. Treatment in this sample: oral pan-JAK inhibitor, 5-10 mg twice daily. Extracted RNA was reverse transcribed into cDNA, the sequencing template. The protocol was immunoSEQ multiplex PCR, while the TCRdb copy is restricted to in-frame clones and leaves out a portion. The data show about 90,000 clones, about 40% seen once. The input for sequencing was CD8+ T cells sorted from blood, taken at week 24, from a patient treated with tofacitinib. The receptor set was obtained from a human donor with alopecia areata.

The rearrangement joins TRBV9 to TRBJ1-1, with D uncertain. CDR1 and CDR2 (germline): SGDLS, YYNGEE. V gave up 4 bases and J gave up 1 base, with 8 bases separating them. The CDR3 length is 13 residues. DNA for the CDR3: TGTGCCAGCAGCATGACTGAGAACACTGAAGCTTTCTTT. Translating gives CASSMTENTEAFF.

The V call is TRBV29-1, the J call TRBJ1-1; D is unclear. This CDR3 has 14 residues. V was pared by 5 bases and J by 4 bases, with 17 bases between. CDR1 and CDR2 (germline): SQVTM, ANQGSEA. CDR3 amino acids: CSVPSGWAFTEAFF. The DNA for the CDR3 is TGCAGCGTTCCATCTGGTTGGGCATTCACTGAAGCTTTCTTT. The full variable domain, rest sourced from reference TRBV29-1 and TRBJ1-1, is SAVISQKPSRDICQRGTSLTIQCQVDSQVTMMFWYRQQPGQSLTLIATANQGSEATYESGFVIDKFPISRPNLTFSTLTVSNMSPEDSSIYLCSVPSGWAFTEAFFGQGTRLTVV.

This clone has a count of ten or more. The CDR3 DNA follows: TGCAGCGCTATGGTGGCAGACGGAAACACCATATATTTT. This gives the protein CSAMVADGNTIYF. The V gene is TRBV29-1, the J gene TRBJ1-3; D unclear. Trimming cost V 7 bases and J 4 bases, with 14 bases left between them. The CDR3 loop spans 13 amino acids. CDR1 is SQVTM and CDR2 is ANQGSEA in the germline V gene.

The chain has TRBV15 and TRBJ1-1; D is undetermined. The CDR3 is 13 residues long. The V end lost 0 bases, the J end lost 4 bases, and 6 bases lay between the germline ends. Germline V gives CDR1 LNHNV, CDR2 YYDKDF (reference sequence). For the CDR3, the DNA is TGTGCCACCAGCAGAGATACGGCCACTGAAGCTTTCTTT. Protein: CATSRDTATEAFF.

This rearrangement joins TRBV27 to TRBJ1-4; D uncertain. The CDR3 has 14 amino acids. Germline V lookup: CDR1 MNHEY, CDR2 SMNVEV (reference sequence). V gave up 4 bases and J gave up 3 bases, with 9 bases separating them. CDR3 bases: TGTGCCAGCAGTTCTTTATCGGCTAATGAAAAACTGTTTTTT. Translated: CASSSLSANEKLFF. The full variable domain, rest sourced from reference TRBV27 and TRBJ1-4, is EAQVTQNPRYLITVTGKKLTVTCSQNMNHEYMSWYRQDPGLGLRQIYYSMNVEVTDKGDVPEGYKVSRKEKRNFPLILESPSPNQTSLYFCASSSLSANEKLFFGSGTQLSVL.

This clone was observed a handful of times. V usage is TRBV30 and J usage is TRBJ2-1; D assignment may be TRBD1 or TRBD2 (5 bases each). This CDR3 comprises 12 residues. Germline CDR1 reads GTSNPN; CDR2 reads SVGIG (reference sequence). V lost 4 bases and J lost 8, with 12 bases in between. The CDR3 nucleotides are TGTGCCTGGAATATACGGGGCCATGAGCAGTTCTTC. Translating gives CAWNIRGHEQFF.

The chain links TRBV30 to TRBJ1-2, with 7 nucleotides matching TRBD1. V dropped 4 bases and J dropped 8; count of bases not matched to a gene: 7. The CDR3 totals 12 residues. In germline, CDR1 is GTSNPN, CDR2 SVGIG (reference sequence). CDR3 sequence: CAWKRQGDGYTF. The CDR3 bases are TGTGCCTGGAAGAGACAGGGTGACGGCTACACCTTC.

The chain carries TRBV7-3 and TRBJ2-1; perhaps TRBD1 as D (6 bases). Germline assignment: CDR1 SGHTA and CDR2 FQGTGA. The CDR3 contains 17 residues. Trimming removed 5 bases from V and 7 bases from J, with 24 bases in between. The CDR3 is CASSAYSRPGTRNEQFF. Here the CDR3 DNA reads TGTGCCAGCAGCGCTTACTCCCGCCCCGGGACACGAAATGAGCAGTTCTTC.

This clone appeared a single time. Lacking the conserved final phenylalanine or tryptophan, this CDR3 likely reflects a read error. The DNA is left out, because the CDR3 cannot be placed on it with certainty; the CDR3 is given as TCRdb lists it. This sequence joins TRBV9 and TRBJ1-1. The germline V gene has CDR1 SGDLS and CDR2 YYNGEE. 10 amino acids form the CDR3, both terminal residues included. The CDR3 reads CASSVDLTGR.

The V call is TRBV12-5, the J call TRBJ1-1, with unresolved D. The germline V and J ends were trimmed by 1 base and 0 bases, with 3 bases remaining between them. The CDR3 sequence is 13 residues long. CDR1 is LGHNT and CDR2 is FRNRAP in the germline V gene. The CDR3, as DNA: TGTGCTAGTGGTTTGGGAGTGAACACTGAAGCTTTCTTT. This sequence encodes CASGLGVNTEAFF. The whole variable domain, remainder taken from reference TRBV12-5 and TRBJ1-1, is DARVTQTPRHKVTEMGQEVTMRCQPILGHNTVFWYRQTMMQGLELLAYFRNRAPLDDSGMPKDRFSAEMPDATLATLKIQPSEPRDSAVYFCASGLGVNTEAFFGQGTRLTVV.

This clone was counted between two and nine times. The chain is built from TRBV7-9 and TRBJ2-5, with a weak D call TRBD2 (5 bases). The CDR3 is made up of 15 amino acids. Germline values: CDR1 SEHNR, CDR2 FQNEAQ (reference sequence). V was shortened by 5 bases and J by 1 base, with 14 bases between the two germline ends. DNA of the CDR3: TGTGCCAGCAGCCCACCCGAGGGCATCCAAGAGACCCAGTACTTC. Translating gives CASSPPEGIQETQYF.

The genes are TRBV10-2 and TRBJ1-5; D perhaps matches TRBD1 (5 bases). Germline CDR1 reads WSHSY; CDR2 reads SAAADI. The ends were cut back, 8 bases at V and 4 bases at J, with 15 bases in the middle. CDR3 length equals 14 residues. CDR3 region: CASGGAEINQPQHF. DNA of the CDR3: TGCGCCAGCGGAGGGGCAGAGATAAATCAGCCCCAGCATTTT.

The chain combines TRBV7-6 with TRBJ2-7; TRBD1 aligns across 8 bases. Trimming took 5 bases from V and 4 from J; bases not matched to a gene: 7. The CDR3 contains 14 residues. Germline V gene lookup returns CDR1 SGHVS and CDR2 FNYEAQ. CDR3 nucleotides: TGTGCCAGCAGCCCCCGGGACAGGTCATACGAGCAGTACTTC. Translating it yields CASSPRDRSYEQYF.

This clone has a handful of counts. This chain connects TRBV6-5 to TRBJ2-1; no firm D call. V lost 4 bases and J 0 bases, leaving 10 bases between the germline ends. The CDR3 sequence is 15 residues long. The V gene's germline CDR1 is MNHEY and CDR2 SVGAGI. The chain's CDR3 is CASSLSRASYNEQFF. The CDR3 nucleotides are TGTGCCAGCAGTTTAAGTAGGGCCTCCTACAATGAGCAGTTCTTC.

The rearrangement links TRBV27 to TRBJ2-7; 13 nucleotides agree with TRBD2. The germline gives CDR1 MNHEY, CDR2 SMNVEV (reference sequence). This CDR3 region has 18 residues. The trim removed 4 bases at V and 5 bases at J, leaving 14 bases unmatched. The CDR3 DNA is TGTGCCAGCAGTTCCACCGGACTAGCGGGAGAAATTGGGCACGAGCAGTACTTC. This sequence encodes CASSSTGLAGEIGHEQYF.

J is TRBJ2-1 and V is TRBV19, with 7 nucleotides matching TRBD2. Germline assignment: CDR1 LNHDA and CDR2 SQIVND (reference sequence). The J segment lost 9 bases and the V segment lost 9 bases, leaving 8 bases of the junction unmatched. The CDR3 spans 12 residues. The DNA for the CDR3 is TGTGCCAGCCGAAACCCGGGGGGTGAGCAGTTCTTC. It encodes CASRNPGGEQFF.

This clone was counted between two and nine times. This chain joins TRBV5-1 and TRBJ1-2; possible D gene TRBD1, 5 bases. The CDR3 runs 16 residues. Deletions cut 7 bases from V and 4 bases from J, with 23 bases between. Germline loops: CDR1 SGHRS, CDR2 YFSETQ. The CDR3 is CASVPGPASPTYGYTF. The CDR3 DNA reads TGCGCCAGCGTACCGGGACCCGCCTCGCCTACCTATGGCTACACCTTC.

This rearrangement joins TRBV5-1 to TRBJ2-5; no definite D call. The CDR3 contains 19 residues. The ends were cut back, 3 bases at V and 0 bases at J, with 24 bases in the middle. Germline V CDR1 and CDR2: SGHRS, YFSETQ. The CDR3 sequence is CASSSPPSRPQKYQETQYF. The CDR3 coding sequence is TGCGCCAGCAGCTCCCCCCCTTCCCGCCCCCAGAAGTACCAAGAGACCCAGTACTTC.

The J gene is TRBJ2-7, the V gene TRBV25-1; D not certain. Germline values: CDR1 MGHDK, CDR2 SYGVNS. The CDR3 runs 12 residues. V was shortened by 2 bases and J by 6 bases, with 8 bases between the two germline ends. CDR3 DNA sequence: TGTGCCAGCAGTGAAGCGGCCGGCGAGCAGTACTTC. It translates to CASSEAAGEQYF.

The sample holds one count of this clone. This chain links TRBV20-1 with TRBJ2-4; D ambiguous. V was pared by 3 bases and J by 10 bases, with 10 bases between. This CDR3 is built from 11 residues. Germline CDR1 DFQATT, CDR2 SNEGSKA (reference sequence). This CDR3 is CSASWADIQYF. CDR3 coding DNA: TGCAGTGCTAGTTGGGCGGATATTCAGTACTTC.

This chain connects TRBV6-6 to TRBJ2-7; D is uncertain. Trimming left V 6 bases short and J 6 bases short, with 15 bases between. The CDR3 is 13 residues long. Germline-derived CDR1 and CDR2 are MNHNY and SVGAGI (reference sequence). The CDR3 DNA reads as TGTGCCAGCAGCCTACTTCCTGTCCGCGAGCAGTACTTC. Translating gives CASSLLPVREQYF.

This clone showed up just a few times. The chain has TRBV29-1 and TRBJ2-1; TRBD2 agrees at 12 bases. Germline V gives CDR1 SQVTM, CDR2 ANQGSEA. V gave up 4 bases and J gave up 6 bases; unmatched junction bases: 4. The CDR3 loop spans 14 amino acids. This chain's CDR3 is CSVAGLAGLNEQFF. The CDR3, as DNA: TGCAGCGTTGCTGGACTAGCGGGACTCAATGAGCAGTTCTTC.